The next 23 T cell receptor beta chains were all read from a single sample in a study of brain T cells in children with intractable seizures. The time point: blood from clinic visit 5 months post-surgery; TSC patient then seizure free. TCRdb keeps only in-frame clones here, not all; method: immunoSEQ multiplex PCR. This sample has 340,000 or so clones; roughly 92% occur once, and the top ten carry 5.7%. The sequenced sample was peripheral blood, obtained around 5 months after surgery. The receptors here all came from a boy under three years old with tuberous sclerosis and intractable seizures.

The chain recombines TRBV5-1 with TRBJ2-7; TRBD1 agrees at 9 bases. The CDR3 length is 15 residues. Trimming cost V 0 bases and J 7 bases; bases outside gene matches: 8. From germline, CDR1 is SGHRS and CDR2 YFSETQ. The CDR3 DNA is TGCGCCAGCAGCTTGGACGGGACAGGGAAATCTGAGCAGTACTTC. Its translation is CASSLDGTGKSEQYF.

The chain is built from TRBV5-6 and TRBJ2-3; D gene uncertain. This CDR3 is 13 amino acids long. From germline, CDR1 is SGHDT and CDR2 YYEEEE. Trimming pared 0 bases from V and 6 bases from J, leaving 8 bases between. The CDR3 bases are TGTGCCAGCAGCTTGGTATTTGCGGATACGCAGTATTTT. Translated, it gives CASSLVFADTQYF.

This CDR3 reads CASSQGGQSNEQFF. In DNA, the CDR3 is TGTGCCAGCAGCCAAGGGGGACAGTCCAATGAGCAGTTCTTC. V gene TRBV3-1 (or the pseudogene TRBV3-2) combines with J gene TRBJ2-1; TRBD1 agrees at 7 bases. The germline CDR1 and CDR2 sequences are LGHDT and YNNKEL (reference sequence). The CDR3 runs to 14 residues. The V gene end was trimmed by 1 base and the J gene end by 6 bases; junction bases not matched to a gene: 3.

This chain uses TRBV12-3 or TRBV12-4 with TRBJ1-3; the D is unclear. The V end was cut by 5 bases, the J end by 6 bases, with 11 bases between. This CDR3 comprises 13 residues. Here the CDR3 reads CASSPASVNTIYF. Here the CDR3 DNA reads TGTGCCAGCAGTCCGGCCTCGGTAAACACCATATATTTT.

The chain recombines TRBV14 with TRBJ1-2; D unclear. The V gene lost 0 bases and the J gene lost 4 bases, with 12 bases spanning the gap. The germline CDR1 and CDR2 sequences are SGHDN and FVKESK. The CDR3 has 15 residues. The CDR3 sequence is CASSQERARGYGYTF. CDR3 in DNA: TGTGCCAGCAGCCAAGAGAGGGCACGGGGCTATGGCTACACCTTC.

This clone has only one observation. Relative to the germline gene, one junction end is altered; a read error may explain this. This rearrangement joins TRBV5-1 to TRBJ2-1; 10 bases line up with TRBD2. Germline V gives CDR1 SGHRS, CDR2 YFSETQ. The CDR3 length is 17 residues. The CDR3 loop is CARSLAGPAGGPNEQFF. The CDR3 coding sequence is TGCGCCCGCAGCTTGGCAGGGCCAGCGGGGGGGCCTAATGAGCAGTTCTTC.

CDR3: CASSVRLAGENEQFF. Here the CDR3 DNA reads TGTGCCAGCAGCGTACGCCTAGCGGGGGAAAATGAGCAGTTCTTC. The rearrangement uses TRBV9 and TRBJ2-1; the match to TRBD2 covers 10 bases. The V segment lost 1 base and the J segment 7 bases; nucleotides outside the gene matches: 5. CDR3 length: 15 residues. Germline V gene data show CDR1 as SGDLS and CDR2 as YYNGEE.

The chain carries TRBV11-2 and TRBJ1-2, with D uncertain. Germline V gene sequence: CDR1 SGHAT, CDR2 FQNNGV. The CDR3 covers 13 residues. V gave up 3 bases and J gave up 5 bases, with 10 bases separating them. The CDR3 nucleotides read TGTGCCAGCAGCTTCTCCATAGAGTATGGCTACACCTTC. Translating it yields CASSFSIEYGYTF.

V and J are TRBV29-1 and TRBJ2-7; 7 nucleotides align to TRBD1. From germline, CDR1 is SQVTM and CDR2 ANQGSEA. The J segment lost 3 bases and the V segment lost 7 bases, leaving 3 bases of the junction unmatched. The CDR3 loop spans 11 amino acids. CDR3 nucleotide sequence: TGCAGCGCCAGGGACAGCTACGAGCAGTACTTC. This encodes CSARDSYEQYF.

The rearrangement links TRBV3-1 (or the pseudogene TRBV3-2) to TRBJ2-7; 8 nucleotides agree with TRBD2. J lost 0 bases, V lost 4 bases, and 5 bases had no gene match. There are 15 residues in the CDR3. Germline CDR1 is LGHDT and CDR2 is YNNKEL (reference sequence). The CDR3 sequence is CASSLTSGASYEQYF. The CDR3 bases are TGTGCCAGCAGCCTTACTAGCGGAGCCTCCTACGAGCAGTACTTC.

The rearrangement joins TRBV28 to TRBJ2-7, with 7 bases matching TRBD2. This CDR3 is 17 amino acids long. Germline V CDR1 and CDR2: MDHEN, SYDVKM. J was trimmed by 2 bases and V by 4 bases; bases with no gene match: 14. For the CDR3, the DNA is TGTGCCAGCAGTTATTTGGGAGGGGACCACCTCACCTACGAGCAGTACTTC. It specifies CASSYLGGDHLTYEQYF.

J is TRBJ1-3 and V is TRBV15; 10 nucleotides line up with TRBD1. V shed 1 base, J shed 2 bases, and the junction held 5 bases outside the gene matches. CDR3 length equals 17 residues. CDR1 LNHNV and CDR2 YYDKDF come from the germline V gene (reference sequence). Here the CDR3 DNA reads TGTGCCACCAGCAGAGCGGGACAGGGGAGAGCTGGAAACACCATATATTTT. Translation: CATSRAGQGRAGNTIYF.

This chain uses TRBV18 with TRBJ2-3; 7 bases agree with TRBD2. Germline CDR1 KGHSH, CDR2 LQKENI. This CDR3 spans 17 amino acids. With V trimmed by 2 bases and J by 1 base, 9 bases remained unmatched. The CDR3 sequence: CASSPLRESVGTDTQYF. In DNA, the CDR3 is TGTGCCAGCTCACCATTGCGGGAGAGTGTTGGCACAGATACGCAGTATTTT.

V is TRBV5-5 and J is TRBJ1-1; 12 nucleotides line up with TRBD1. The V segment lost 0 bases and the J segment 11 bases; nucleotides outside the gene matches: 8. This CDR3 region has 15 residues. From germline, CDR1 is SGHKS and CDR2 YYEKEE (reference sequence). The CDR3 loop reads CASSLEGTGGEYAFF. CDR3 nucleotides: TGTGCCAGCAGCTTGGAAGGGACAGGGGGCGAGTATGCTTTCTTT.

Concerning this clone itself: Other DNA sequences from this sample encode an identical CDR3 as well. This chain's CDR3 is CASSLAGAGNTIYF. DNA for the CDR3: TGCGCCAGCAGCTTGGCTGGGGCTGGAAACACCATATATTTT. The chain recombines TRBV5-1 with TRBJ1-3; D ambiguous. Germline V CDR1 and CDR2: SGHRS, YFSETQ. CDR3 length: 14 amino acids. Trimming cost V 0 bases and J 2 bases, with 6 bases left between them.

CDR3 region: CASSTSGGTDTQYF. The CDR3 nucleotides are TGTGCCAGCAGCACTAGCGGAGGCACAGATACGCAGTATTTT. The rearrangement links TRBV7-3 to TRBJ2-3, with TRBD2 identical over 8 bases. V lost 5 bases, J lost 1 base, and 2 bases stayed unmatched. The CDR3 totals 14 residues. Per germline, CDR1 SGHTA and CDR2 FQGTGA.

V is TRBV5-4 and J is TRBJ2-2; D perhaps matches TRBD1 (6 bases). Trimming removed 3 bases from V and 3 bases from J, with 12 bases in between. Germline lookup yields CDR1 SGHNT and CDR2 YYREEE (reference sequence). This CDR3 is built from 15 residues. CDR3: CASSYRDTYTGELFF. CDR3 sequence (DNA): TGTGCCAGCAGCTACCGGGACACATACACCGGGGAGCTGTTTTTT.

The rearrangement links TRBV19 to TRBJ1-5; D is unresolved. This CDR3 has 15 amino acids. Trimming pared 3 bases from V and 0 bases from J, leaving 9 bases between. The germline gives CDR1 LNHDA, CDR2 SQIVND (reference sequence). CDR3: CASSMTAYSNQPQHF. The DNA of the CDR3 is TGTGCCAGTAGTATGACGGCTTATAGCAATCAGCCCCAGCATTTT.

Worth noting for this clone: At the DNA level, this CDR3 is encoded by other sequences in the same sample as well. This chain connects TRBV7-6 to TRBJ1-1; D not resolved. This CDR3 is built from 13 residues. Germline CDR1 is SGHVS and CDR2 is FNYEAQ. Trimming pared 0 bases from V and 1 base from J, leaving 3 bases between. DNA for the CDR3: TGTGCCAGCAGCTTAGCCCCGAACACTGAAGCTTTCTTT. Residues: CASSLAPNTEAFF.

The chain carries TRBV6-5 and TRBJ2-2; D not resolved. The CDR3 loop spans 12 amino acids. Between the trimmed V and J ends, which lost 7 bases and 3 bases, there was a span of 6 bases. Per germline, CDR1 MNHEY and CDR2 SVGAGI. This CDR3 reads CASKIDTGELFF. CDR3 nucleotides: TGTGCCAGCAAGATAGACACCGGGGAGCTGTTTTTT.

This chain uses TRBV19 with TRBJ2-2; D uncertain. V gave up 5 bases and J gave up 3 bases, with 7 bases separating them. This CDR3 contains 13 residues. Germline CDR1 and CDR2: LNHDA and SQIVND (reference sequence). For the CDR3, the DNA is TGTGCCAGTAGTTCCGACTACACCGGGGAGCTGTTTTTT. Its protein product is CASSSDYTGELFF.

This rearrangement joins TRBV27 to TRBJ1-2, with 8 bases identical to TRBD1. Germline values: CDR1 MNHEY, CDR2 SMNVEV (reference sequence). V lost 5 bases to trimming and J lost 6 bases; unmatched junction nucleotides: 5. CDR3 length equals 13 residues. The CDR3 sequence is CASSEWTGNGYTF. CDR3 in DNA: TGTGCCAGCAGTGAATGGACAGGGAATGGCTACACCTTC.

This chain uses TRBV6-2 or TRBV6-3 with TRBJ2-7; 16 nucleotides line up with TRBD2. The CDR3 totals 19 residues. Trimming took 2 bases from V and 3 from J; bases not matched to a gene: 10. Germline V gene sequence: CDR1 MNHEY, CDR2 SVGEGT. The CDR3 nucleotides are TGTGCCAGCAGTTACACGACCGGGACTAGCGGGAGGGCTTTCTACGAGCAGTACTTC. This codes for CASSYTTGTSGRAFYEQYF.